This entry features one T cell receptor beta chain sequence. These data belong to a study of T cells after yellow fever vaccination. Via MiXCR, TCRdb re-called the 5' RACE reads, giving one row per CDR3 protein. This sample has about 330,000 distinct CDR3 sequences, with around 8.1% found just once. There are 15 residues in the CDR3. The germline gives CDR1 SGHNT, CDR2 YENEEA. Trimming removed 3 bases from V and 3 bases from J, with 12 bases in between. V usage is TRBV11-3 and J usage is TRBJ2-1; D is perhaps TRBD1 or TRBD2 (5 bases each). Sequences were derived from PBMCs, sampled 45 days after the first yellow fever vaccination. The receptor was isolated from a man between 18 and 29 years old who received the YFV17D yellow fever vaccine. The CDR3 bases are TGTGCCAGCAGCTTGGCTCCGGGACGCTACAATGAGCAGTTCTTC. This sequence encodes CASSLAPGRYNEQFF.